Reported below is one T cell receptor (beta chain). Treatment noted: oral pan-JAK inhibitor, 5-10 mg twice daily. The CDR3 runs to 11 residues. The V and J ends lost 0 bases and 6 bases respectively, with 4 bases between them. Germline V gives CDR1 SGHNT, CDR2 YYREEE (reference sequence). This record comes from a study of CD8+ T cells in alopecia areata. Reverse transcription of extracted RNA yielded cDNA, which provided the sequencing template. The table came from immunoSEQ multiplex PCR; TCRdb's copy has only in-frame clones and leaves some out. The sample holds some 200,000 clones, about 40% seen once.

The sequence was collected from a human donor with alopecia areata. The sequencing used CD4+ T cells sorted from blood, collected at roughly week 36, from a patient treated with tofacitinib. The chain combines TRBV5-4 with TRBJ2-7; D is uncertain. CDR3 in amino acids: CASSLEAEQYF. CDR3 sequence (DNA): TGTGCCAGCAGCTTGGAGGCCGAGCAGTACTTC.